This T cell receptor (beta chain) was recorded in a study of breast tumors, draining lymph nodes, adjacent tissues. Broader study findings: Compared with lymph nodes, tumors were less diverse; compared with nontumor tissue, more. Tumor T cell lymph node origin was a supported hypothesis, not proven. Tumor and nontumor repertoires were significantly more similar in luminal-like than in basal-like breast cancer.

MiXCR was run by TCRdb on the multiplex PCR reads, yielding one entry per CDR3 protein. The sample includes more than 100,000 distinct CDR3 sequences, approximately 20% of them seen just once. The sample holds many counts of this clonotype. What it binds is unknown. Samples came from axillary lymph nodes draining the breast cancer. Germline trimming cut 5 bases from V and 15 bases from J; bases unmatched to any gene: 6. This CDR3 contains 12 residues. The J gene is TRBJ2-1, the V gene TRBV12-3 or TRBV12-4, with 11 bases fitting TRBD2. The specimen sequenced was axillary lymph node tissue. The clonotype originates from a female donor with breast cancer. Some clones in this sample may be carry-over from other donors' samples. Written as DNA, the CDR3 is TGTGCCAGCAGTCAGACTAGCGGGAACGTGTTCTTC. Its translation is CASSQTSGNVFF.